These 29 T cell receptor beta chains came from one sample sequenced in a study of T-cell reconstitution after alpha-beta-depleted transplantation in children. Preparation of the TCRbeta library used unique molecular identifiers. TCRdb independently ran MiXCR on the PCR reads; one entry per CDR3 protein. The sample consists of roughly 500,000 distinct CDR3 sequences, about 33% of them appearing once. The material sequenced was PBMCs from the stem cell graft donor, taken from the stem cell graft. The receptors derive from a human donor who donated a stem cell graft to a child with aplastic anemia.

In its sample, this clonotype was seen a few times. In DNA form, the CDR3 reads TGCAGTGCTAGTAGGTCTAGCTCCGATGAGCAGTTCTTC. This translates into CSASRSSSDEQFF. The V call is TRBV20-1, the J call TRBJ2-1; tentative D call: TRBD2 (5 bases). The CDR3 covers 13 residues. Germline CDR1 is DFQATT and CDR2 is SNEGSKA (reference sequence). V was cut by 3 bases and J by 8 bases, with 14 bases left in between.

The chain is built from TRBV19 and TRBJ2-1, with D possibly matching TRBD2 (6 bases). The CDR3 has 15 amino acids. V was trimmed by 6 bases and J by 6 bases, leaving 18 bases between them. Per germline, CDR1 LNHDA and CDR2 SQIVND (reference sequence). This CDR3 reads CASSMSGTPLNEQFF. The CDR3 DNA follows: TGTGCCAGTAGCATGTCCGGGACTCCGCTCAATGAGCAGTTCTTC.

This sequence joins TRBV7-2 and TRBJ2-2; 10 bases are shared with TRBD2. Germline CDR1 is SGHTA and CDR2 is FQGNSA. The CDR3 contains 16 residues. V trimming: 5 bases; J trimming: 8 bases; junction bases outside the gene matches: 11. The CDR3 protein is CASSPDSGRASGELFF. As DNA, the CDR3 is TGTGCCAGCAGCCCAGACAGCGGGAGGGCCTCAGGGGAGCTGTTTTTT. The full variable domain, in which reference TRBV7-2 and TRBJ2-2 provide the parts outside the CDR3, is GAGVSQSPSNKVTEKGKDVELRCDPISGHTALYWYRQSLGQGLEFLIYFQGNSAPDKSGLPSDRFSAERTGGSVSTLTIQRTQQEDSAVYLCASSPDSGRASGELFFGEGSRLTVL.

The rearrangement uses TRBV12-3 or TRBV12-4 and TRBJ1-2, with 7 bases lining up with TRBD1. V dropped 5 bases and J dropped 2; count of bases not matched to a gene: 5. CDR3 length: 14 residues. The CDR3 spells CASSVTTGNYGYTF. The CDR3, as DNA: TGTGCCAGCAGTGTAACGACAGGGAACTATGGCTACACCTTC.

The chain employs TRBV27 and TRBJ1-2, with 7 nucleotides matching TRBD1. V lost 6 bases, J lost 1 base, and 17 bases stayed unmatched. The CDR3 contains 18 residues. Germline V CDR1 and CDR2: MNHEY, SMNVEV (reference sequence). This CDR3 is CASSRTLYRQGVNYGYTF. The CDR3 nucleotides read TGTGCCAGCAGCCGGACTTTGTACCGCCAGGGGGTTAACTATGGCTACACCTTC.

V and J are TRBV24-1 and TRBJ1-5; 8 bases line up with TRBD1. The CDR3 runs to 16 residues. Trimming removed 3 bases from V and 3 bases from J; junction bases left unmatched: 6. Germline V gene sequence: CDR1 KGHDR, CDR2 SFDVKD. The CDR3 sequence: CATSDGQGFYNQPQHF. CDR3 bases: TGTGCCACCAGTGATGGACAGGGTTTTTACAATCAGCCCCAGCATTTT.

This clonotype has only a few counts. V and J are TRBV20-1 and TRBJ1-2; tentatively, D is TRBD1 (6 bases). Looked up from germline, CDR1 is DFQATT and CDR2 is SNEGSKA (reference sequence). The CDR3 is made up of 14 amino acids. The ends were cut back, 0 bases at V and 7 bases at J, with 15 bases in the middle. This CDR3 reads CSARERQAGGGYTF. CDR3 nucleotide sequence: TGCAGTGCTAGAGAGAGACAGGCGGGGGGTGGCTACACCTTC.

This clonotype was picked up a small number of times. J is TRBJ2-7 and V is TRBV20-1; 12 bases agree with TRBD2. The CDR3 runs to 19 residues. Losses at the gene ends were 6 bases for V and 6 bases for J; bases not matched to a gene: 24. Germline CDR1 is DFQATT and CDR2 is SNEGSKA (reference sequence). DNA of the CDR3: TGCAGTGCCGCACTGAGGACAGGGGCATCAATACTAGCGGGAGGCGAGCAGTACTTC. This gives the protein CSAALRTGASILAGGEQYF.

V and J are TRBV4-2 and TRBJ1-1; a possible D gene is TRBD1 (6 bases). CDR3 length equals 15 residues. Trimming pared 1 base from V and 5 bases from J, leaving 14 bases between. Germline V gene sequence: CDR1 LGHNA, CDR2 YNFKEQ. The DNA of the CDR3 is TGTGCCAGCAGCCAAGGGCCAGGGGAGGGAACTGAAGCTTTCTTT. Translation: CASSQGPGEGTEAFF.

This clonotype has only a few counts. The chain is built from TRBV20-1 and TRBJ2-1; D perhaps matches TRBD1 (6 bases). V lost 4 bases, J lost 2 bases, and 15 bases lay in between. The CDR3 is made up of 15 amino acids. CDR1 and CDR2 (germline): DFQATT, SNEGSKA (reference sequence). CDR3 amino acids: CSAMDKGEPYNEQFF. CDR3 coding DNA: TGCAGTGCTATGGACAAGGGGGAACCCTACAATGAGCAGTTCTTC.

This clonotype has at least ten counts. This chain links TRBV6-2 or TRBV6-3 with TRBJ2-3; D is ambiguous. Germline V gene data show CDR1 as MNHEY and CDR2 as SVGEGT. The CDR3 runs to 11 residues. Trimming shortened V by 2 bases and J by 5 bases, and 2 bases separated the two germline ends. DNA for the CDR3: TGTGCCAGCAGTTACGGAGATACGCAGTATTTT. As protein: CASSYGDTQYF.

This chain links TRBV9 with TRBJ2-1; 10 bases align to TRBD2. CDR1 is SGDLS, CDR2 YYNGEE, per germline. With 3 bases clipped from V and 5 bases from J, the junction kept 8 bases outside the gene matches. The CDR3 spans 16 residues. The CDR3 nucleotides read TGTGCCAGCAGCGGACGTCTAGCGGGAGCCGACAATGAGCAGTTCTTC. It codes for CASSGRLAGADNEQFF.

The chain combines TRBV5-1 with TRBJ2-7; a possible D gene is TRBD1 (5 bases). CDR3 length: 15 amino acids. V gave up 0 bases and J gave up 2 bases, with 12 bases separating them. Germline CDR1 reads SGHRS; CDR2 reads YFSETQ. DNA for the CDR3: TGCGCCAGCAGCTTGGAGTGGGGCCCCCCCTACGAGCAGTACTTC. This codes for CASSLEWGPPYEQYF.

This clonotype showed up just a few times. The chain couples TRBV30 to TRBJ1-1; D unclear. CDR1 is GTSNPN, CDR2 SVGIG, per germline (reference sequence). The V end lost 6 bases, the J end lost 5 bases, and 10 bases lay between the germline ends. The CDR3 covers 11 residues. CDR3: CACLVRTEAFF. The CDR3 coding sequence is TGTGCCTGCCTCGTAAGGACTGAAGCTTTCTTT.

This clonotype occurred a few times. This CDR3 reads CASSLGMLGPEDTEAFF. CDR3 DNA sequence: TGCGCCAGCAGCTTAGGTATGCTCGGCCCCGAGGACACTGAAGCTTTCTTT. This chain links TRBV5-1 with TRBJ1-1, with D uncertain. V lost 2 bases, J lost 3 bases, and 20 bases lay in between. The CDR3 length is 17 residues. Germline V CDR1 and CDR2: SGHRS, YFSETQ.

This clonotype was counted a few times. The chain couples TRBV10-2 to TRBJ1-2; the match to TRBD1 covers 9 bases. The CDR3 extends over 13 amino acids. With 3 bases clipped from V and 8 bases from J, the junction kept 4 bases outside the gene matches. Per germline, CDR1 WSHSY and CDR2 SAAADI. CDR3: CASSDNRGLGYTF. The CDR3 DNA sequence: TGCGCCAGCAGTGATAACAGGGGGCTAGGCTACACCTTC.

V gene TRBV12-3 or TRBV12-4 combines with J gene TRBJ2-2; maybe TRBD1 (5 bases). Trimming removed 6 bases at V and 4 bases at J, with 12 bases between. The CDR3 has 14 residues. CDR3 sequence (DNA): TGTGCCAGCAGGACGACAGCTAGCACCGGGGAGCTGTTTTTT. Translated, it gives CASRTTASTGELFF.

J is TRBJ2-3 and V is TRBV12-3 or TRBV12-4, with D perhaps TRBD1 or TRBD2 (6 bases each). The ends were cut back, 7 bases at V and 1 base at J, with 18 bases in the middle. The CDR3 has 16 amino acids. CDR3 bases: TGTGCCAGCACACCGTGGGGGGCAAGGGGCACAGATACGCAGTATTTT. Amino acids: CASTPWGARGTDTQYF.

This clonotype was seen more than once but under ten times. The chain recombines TRBV6-1 with TRBJ2-2; weak D call: TRBD2 (5 bases). CDR1 is MNHNS and CDR2 is SASEGT in the germline V gene. The CDR3 contains 17 residues. Trimming removed 7 bases from V and 1 base from J, with 19 bases in between. The CDR3 reads CASKTPSYQMNTGELFF. The CDR3 DNA follows: TGTGCCAGCAAGACCCCTAGCTACCAGATGAACACCGGGGAGCTGTTTTTT.

V is TRBV30 and J is TRBJ2-3, with D unclear. Germline V gene sequence: CDR1 GTSNPN, CDR2 SVGIG (reference sequence). The germline V and J ends were trimmed by 3 bases and 3 bases, with 4 bases remaining between them. This CDR3 has 11 amino acids. The CDR3 DNA reads TGTGCCTGGAGAGAAACAGATACGCAGTATTTT. This translates into CAWRETDTQYF. The full variable domain, in which reference TRBV30 and TRBJ2-3 provide the parts outside the CDR3, is SQTIHQWPATLVQPVGSPLSLECTVEGTSNPNLYWYRQAAGRGLQLLFYSVGIGQISSEVPQNLSASRPQDRQFILSSKKLLLSDSGFYLCAWRETDTQYFGPGTRLTVL.

The chain uses TRBV20-1 and TRBJ2-7, with D unclear. V was shortened by 3 bases and J by 4 bases, with 19 bases between the two germline ends. Per germline, CDR1 DFQATT and CDR2 SNEGSKA (reference sequence). CDR3 length equals 15 residues. The chain's CDR3 is CSASSAAYDHYEQYF. For the CDR3, the DNA is TGCAGTGCTAGTTCGGCGGCTTACGACCATTACGAGCAGTACTTC.

The chain uses TRBV5-1 and TRBJ2-7; either TRBD1 or TRBD2 may supply D (6 bases each). The germline CDR1 and CDR2 sequences are SGHRS and YFSETQ. The CDR3 runs 16 residues. V was cut by 4 bases and J by 7 bases, with 24 bases left in between. The DNA for the CDR3 is TGCGCCAGCAGCCCTGACAGGAACCGGGGGCAGTGGGAGCAGTACTTC. It translates to CASSPDRNRGQWEQYF.

The sample holds a few counts of this clonotype. The rearrangement joins TRBV12-3 or TRBV12-4 to TRBJ1-2, with 11 positions matching TRBD1. This CDR3 is 19 amino acids long. The junction had 16 bases not matched to a gene; V was cut back by 5 bases and J by 2 bases. CDR3 bases: TGTGCCAGCAGTGGGGAAGGTCGGGACAGGGGGTACTTCAACTATGGCTACACCTTC. It specifies CASSGEGRDRGYFNYGYTF.

Points on this clonotype: Germline is not matched at one junction end, which may reflect a read error. The chain carries TRBV10-3 and TRBJ2-1, with D uncertain. This CDR3 is built from 13 residues. In germline, CDR1 is ENHRY, CDR2 SYGVKD. The CDR3 reads CVTGTANYNEQFF. The CDR3 bases are TGCGTCACCGGAACGGCCAACTACAATGAGCAGTTCTTC.

In this sample, this clonotype turned up a few times. The chain uses TRBV7-9 and TRBJ2-5; D is possibly TRBD1 (5 bases). V lost 3 bases to trimming and J lost 2 bases, with 16 bases between them. There are 16 residues in the CDR3. Germline CDR1 reads SEHNR; CDR2 reads FQNEAQ (reference sequence). For the CDR3, the DNA is TGTGCCAGCAGCTTTTCCCCCAGGGCCAAGCAAGAGACCCAGTACTTC. Translating it yields CASSFSPRAKQETQYF.

The chain uses TRBV12-3 or TRBV12-4 and TRBJ2-3, with D uncertain. The ends were cut back, 4 bases at V and 5 bases at J, with 4 bases in the middle. This CDR3 is 11 amino acids long. CDR3 amino acids: CASSWKDTQYF. The CDR3, as DNA: TGTGCCAGCAGTTGGAAAGATACGCAGTATTTT.

The rearrangement links TRBV5-1 to TRBJ1-6, with 9 bases identical to TRBD1. V trimming: 4 bases; J trimming: 7 bases; junction bases outside the gene matches: 6. Germline values: CDR1 SGHRS, CDR2 YFSETQ. The CDR3 extends over 15 amino acids. For the CDR3, the DNA is TGCGCCAGCAGCACCCCCGGGACAGGGAATTCACCCCTCCACTTT. As protein: CASSTPGTGNSPLHF.

The table lists this clonotype with a count of one. This may arise from a read error, as a much more abundant clone is one base away. No conserved phenylalanine or tryptophan ends this CDR3, so it is likely a read error. V usage is TRBV15 and J usage is TRBJ2-5; D gene unclear. Germline V CDR1 and CDR2: LNHNV, YYDKDF (reference sequence). With 1 base removed from V and 3 bases from J, the gap between germline ends came to 6 bases. The CDR3 has 13 residues. The DNA of the CDR3 is TGTGCCACCAGCAGAGTGACTGAAGAGACCCAGTACTCC. Translation: CATSRVTEETQYS.

The chain is built from TRBV28 and TRBJ2-3; 8 nucleotides match TRBD1. Germline V gene lookup returns CDR1 MDHEN and CDR2 SYDVKM. CDR3 length equals 14 residues. V lost 8 bases to trimming and J lost 4 bases; unmatched junction nucleotides: 8. The CDR3 nucleotides are TGTGCCAGCCGGACAGGGACCTACGCAGATACGCAGTATTTT. This gives the protein CASRTGTYADTQYF.